This T cell receptor beta chain was sequenced during a study of blood T cell repertoires in COVID-19. The sample holds a few counts of this clone. Data came from immunoSEQ multiplex PCR; TCRdb stores just in-frame clones and leaves some out. The sample records about 190,000 clones, 82% being singletons. The CDR3 loop spans 15 amino acids. With 0 bases removed from V and 3 bases from J, the gap between germline ends came to 10 bases. The germline gives CDR1 SGDLS, CDR2 YYNGEE. Source material: peripheral blood. The sequence was obtained from a woman aged 55-75 years with COVID-19, enrolled during active disease. V gene TRBV9 combines with J gene TRBJ1-5; maybe TRBD1 (6 bases). The CDR3 region is CASSVAGVPNQPQHF. The CDR3 DNA is TGTGCCAGCAGCGTAGCAGGGGTTCCCAATCAGCCCCAGCATTTT.